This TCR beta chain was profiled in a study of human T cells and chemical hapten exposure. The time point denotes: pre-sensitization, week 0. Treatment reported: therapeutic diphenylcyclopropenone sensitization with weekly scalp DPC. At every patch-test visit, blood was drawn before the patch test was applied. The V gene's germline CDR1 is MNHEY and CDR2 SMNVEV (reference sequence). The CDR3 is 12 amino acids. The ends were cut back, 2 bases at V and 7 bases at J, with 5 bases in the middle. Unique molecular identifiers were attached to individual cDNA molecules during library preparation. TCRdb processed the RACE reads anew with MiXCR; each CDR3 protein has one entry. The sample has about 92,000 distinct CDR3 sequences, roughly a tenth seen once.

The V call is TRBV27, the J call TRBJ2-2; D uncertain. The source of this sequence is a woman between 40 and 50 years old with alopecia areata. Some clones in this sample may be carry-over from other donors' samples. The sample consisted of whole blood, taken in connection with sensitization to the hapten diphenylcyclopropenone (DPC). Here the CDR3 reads CASSLRDGELFF. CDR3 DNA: TGTGCCAGCAGTTTAAGGGACGGGGAGCTGTTTTTT.